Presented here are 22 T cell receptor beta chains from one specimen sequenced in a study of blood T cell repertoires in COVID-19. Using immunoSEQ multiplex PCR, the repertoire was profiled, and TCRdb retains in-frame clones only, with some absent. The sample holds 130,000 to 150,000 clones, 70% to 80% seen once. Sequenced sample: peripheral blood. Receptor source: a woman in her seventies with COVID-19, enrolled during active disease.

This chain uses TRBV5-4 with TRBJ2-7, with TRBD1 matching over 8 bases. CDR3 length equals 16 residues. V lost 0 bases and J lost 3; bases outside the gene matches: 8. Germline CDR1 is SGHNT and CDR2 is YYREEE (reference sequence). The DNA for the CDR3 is TGTGCCAGCAGCTTGGGGGGGACAGGCCGCATCTACGAGCAGTACTTC. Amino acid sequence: CASSLGGTGRIYEQYF.

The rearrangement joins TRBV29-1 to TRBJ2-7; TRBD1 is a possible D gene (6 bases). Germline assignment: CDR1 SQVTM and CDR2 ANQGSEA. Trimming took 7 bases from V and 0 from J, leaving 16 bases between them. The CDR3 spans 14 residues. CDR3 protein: CSARRDTDSYEQYF. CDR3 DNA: TGCAGCGCCCGCCGGGACACCGACTCCTACGAGCAGTACTTC.

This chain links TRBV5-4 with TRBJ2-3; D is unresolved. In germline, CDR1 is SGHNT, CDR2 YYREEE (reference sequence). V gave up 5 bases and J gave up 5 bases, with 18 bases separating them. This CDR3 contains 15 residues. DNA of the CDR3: TGTGCCAGCAGTCGCCCCGGATATAACAGAGATACGCAGTATTTT. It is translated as CASSRPGYNRDTQYF.

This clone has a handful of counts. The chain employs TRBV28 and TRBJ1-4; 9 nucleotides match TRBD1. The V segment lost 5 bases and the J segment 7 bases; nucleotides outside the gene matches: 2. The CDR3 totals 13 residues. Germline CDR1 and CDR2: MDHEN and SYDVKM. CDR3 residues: CASSRTGVEKLFF. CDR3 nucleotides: TGTGCCAGCAGTAGGACAGGGGTTGAAAAACTGTTTTTT.

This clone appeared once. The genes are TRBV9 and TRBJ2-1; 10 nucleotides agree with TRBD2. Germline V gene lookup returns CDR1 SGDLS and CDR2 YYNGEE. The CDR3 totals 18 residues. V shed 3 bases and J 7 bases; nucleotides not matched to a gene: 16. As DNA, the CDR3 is TGTGCCAGCAGCGCCGACTTAACCAGCGGGGGGGCCGGGAATGAGCAGTTCTTC. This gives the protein CASSADLTSGGAGNEQFF. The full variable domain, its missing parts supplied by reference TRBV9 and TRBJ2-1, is DSGVTQTPKHLITATGQRVTLRCSPRSGDLSVYWYQQSLDQGLQFLIQYYNGEERAKGNILERFSAQQFPDLHSELNLSSLELGDSALYFCASSADLTSGGAGNEQFFGPGTRLTVL.

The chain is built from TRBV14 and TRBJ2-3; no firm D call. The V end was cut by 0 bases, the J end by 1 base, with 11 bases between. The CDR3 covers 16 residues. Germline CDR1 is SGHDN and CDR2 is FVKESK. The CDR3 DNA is TGTGCCAGCAGCCAAGATCTGGTCCTAGGCACAGATACGCAGTATTTT. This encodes CASSQDLVLGTDTQYF.

CDR3 region: CSARTSGGANEQFF. The CDR3 DNA reads as TGCAGCGCCCGGACTAGCGGGGGGGCAAATGAGCAGTTCTTC. The chain is built from TRBV29-1 and TRBJ2-1, with 15 bases that match TRBD2. Germline V gene data show CDR1 as SQVTM and CDR2 as ANQGSEA. The CDR3 contains 14 residues. The V segment lost 7 bases and the J segment 7 bases; nucleotides outside the gene matches: 5.

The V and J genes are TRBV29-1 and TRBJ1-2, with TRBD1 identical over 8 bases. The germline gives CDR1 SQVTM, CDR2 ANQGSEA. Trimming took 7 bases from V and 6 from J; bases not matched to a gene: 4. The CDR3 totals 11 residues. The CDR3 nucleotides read TGCAGCGAAACGACAGGGGATGGCTACACCTTC. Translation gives CSETTGDGYTF.

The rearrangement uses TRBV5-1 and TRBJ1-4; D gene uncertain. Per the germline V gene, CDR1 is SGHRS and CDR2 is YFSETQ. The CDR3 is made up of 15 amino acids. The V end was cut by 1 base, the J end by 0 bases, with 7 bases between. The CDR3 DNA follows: TGCGCCAGCAGCTTGACAGATACAACTAATGAAAAACTGTTTTTT. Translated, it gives CASSLTDTTNEKLFF.

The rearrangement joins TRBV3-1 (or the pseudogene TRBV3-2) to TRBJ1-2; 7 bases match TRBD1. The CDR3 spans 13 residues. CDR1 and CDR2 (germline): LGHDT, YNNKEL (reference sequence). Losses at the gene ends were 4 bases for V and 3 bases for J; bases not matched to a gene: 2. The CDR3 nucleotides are TGTGCCAGCAGCCCTACAGGGGACTATGGCTACACCTTC. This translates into CASSPTGDYGYTF.

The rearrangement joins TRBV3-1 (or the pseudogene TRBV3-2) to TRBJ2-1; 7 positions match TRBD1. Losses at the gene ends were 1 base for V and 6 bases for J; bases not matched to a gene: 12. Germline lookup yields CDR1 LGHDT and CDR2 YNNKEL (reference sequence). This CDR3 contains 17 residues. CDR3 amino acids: CASSQANRDSFCNEQFF. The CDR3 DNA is TGTGCCAGCAGCCAAGCAAACCGGGACAGTTTTTGCAATGAGCAGTTCTTC.

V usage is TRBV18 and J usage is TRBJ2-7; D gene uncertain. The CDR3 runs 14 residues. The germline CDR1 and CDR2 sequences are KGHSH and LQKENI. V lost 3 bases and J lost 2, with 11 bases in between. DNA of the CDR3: TGTGCCAGCTCACCGGAGAGGTCAACCTACGAGCAGTACTTC. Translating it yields CASSPERSTYEQYF.

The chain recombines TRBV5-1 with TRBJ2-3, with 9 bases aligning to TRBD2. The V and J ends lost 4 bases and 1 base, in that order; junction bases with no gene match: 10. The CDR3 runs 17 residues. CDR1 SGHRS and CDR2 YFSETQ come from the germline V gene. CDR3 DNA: TGCGCCAGCAGCCCCCTGACCAGCGGGGGGCGCACAGATACGCAGTATTTT. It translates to CASSPLTSGGRTDTQYF.

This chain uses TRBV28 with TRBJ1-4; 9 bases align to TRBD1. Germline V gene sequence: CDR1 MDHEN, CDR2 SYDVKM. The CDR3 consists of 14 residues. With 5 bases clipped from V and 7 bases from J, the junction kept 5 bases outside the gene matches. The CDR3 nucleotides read TGTGCCAGCAGTCAACAGGGGGCCAGTGAAAAACTGTTTTTT. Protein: CASSQQGASEKLFF.

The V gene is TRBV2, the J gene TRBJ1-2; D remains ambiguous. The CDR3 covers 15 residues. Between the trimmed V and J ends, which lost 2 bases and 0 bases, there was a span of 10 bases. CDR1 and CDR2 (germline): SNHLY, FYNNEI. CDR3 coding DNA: TGTGCCAGCAGTGAACCGCGGGGTGCTAACTATGGCTACACCTTC. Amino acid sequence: CASSEPRGANYGYTF.

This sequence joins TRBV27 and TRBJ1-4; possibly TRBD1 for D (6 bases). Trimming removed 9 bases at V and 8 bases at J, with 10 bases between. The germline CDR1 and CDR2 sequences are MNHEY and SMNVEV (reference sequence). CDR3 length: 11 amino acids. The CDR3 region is CASSQGEKLFF. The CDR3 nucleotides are TGTGCCAGTAGCCAGGGGGAAAAACTGTTTTTT.

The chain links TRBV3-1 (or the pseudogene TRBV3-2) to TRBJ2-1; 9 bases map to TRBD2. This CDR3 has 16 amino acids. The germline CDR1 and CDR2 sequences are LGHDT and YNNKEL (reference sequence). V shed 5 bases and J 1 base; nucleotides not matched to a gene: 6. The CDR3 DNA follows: TGTGCCAGCAGCTCCACTAGCGGGCTTTCCTACAATGAGCAGTTCTTC. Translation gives CASSSTSGLSYNEQFF.

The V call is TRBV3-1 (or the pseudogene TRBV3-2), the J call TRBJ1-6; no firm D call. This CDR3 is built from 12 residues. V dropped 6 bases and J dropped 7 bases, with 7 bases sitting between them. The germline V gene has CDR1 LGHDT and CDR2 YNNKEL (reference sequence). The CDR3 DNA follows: TGTGCCAGCAGTTCGGGGAATTCACCCCTCCACTTT. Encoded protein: CASSSGNSPLHF.

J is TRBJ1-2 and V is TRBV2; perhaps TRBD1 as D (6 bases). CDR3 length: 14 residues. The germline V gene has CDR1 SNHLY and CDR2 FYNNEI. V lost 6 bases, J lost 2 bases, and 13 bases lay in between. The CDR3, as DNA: TGTGCCAGCAGCACCCCGCAGGGGAACTATGGCTACACCTTC. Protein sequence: CASSTPQGNYGYTF.

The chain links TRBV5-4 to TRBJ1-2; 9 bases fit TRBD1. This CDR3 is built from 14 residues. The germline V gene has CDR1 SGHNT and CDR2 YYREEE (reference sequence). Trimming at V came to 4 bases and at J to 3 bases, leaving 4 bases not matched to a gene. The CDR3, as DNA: TGTGCCAGCAGCAGCGACAGGGGGGACTATGGCTACACCTTC. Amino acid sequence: CASSSDRGDYGYTF.

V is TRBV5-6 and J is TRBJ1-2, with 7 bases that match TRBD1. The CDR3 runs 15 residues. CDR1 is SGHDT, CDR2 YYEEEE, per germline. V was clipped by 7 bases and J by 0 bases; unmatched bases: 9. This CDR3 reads CASAAGTASNYGYTF. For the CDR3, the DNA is TGTGCCAGCGCCGCCGGGACAGCTTCTAACTATGGCTACACCTTC.

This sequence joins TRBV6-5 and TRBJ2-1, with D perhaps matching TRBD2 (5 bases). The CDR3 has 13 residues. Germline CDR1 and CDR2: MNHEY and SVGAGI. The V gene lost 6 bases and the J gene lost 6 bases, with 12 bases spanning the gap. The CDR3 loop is CASRKLEGNEQFF. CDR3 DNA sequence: TGTGCCAGCAGGAAGTTAGAGGGCAATGAGCAGTTCTTC.